This entry lists 2 T cell receptor beta chains sequenced from one sample in a study of T cells in localized non-small cell lung cancer. The protocol was immunoSEQ multiplex PCR, while the TCRdb copy is restricted to in-frame clones and leaves out a portion. The sample records 90,000 to 100,000 clones, approximately 91% being singletons. The source material was PBMCs, sampled before any cancer treatment. Source of these receptors: a woman aged 40-69 years with stage II squamous cell lung carcinoma.

The chain combines TRBV28 with TRBJ1-2; possibly TRBD1 for D (5 bases). CDR3 length: 14 amino acids. The V end was cut by 6 bases, the J end by 8 bases, with 19 bases between. Germline values: CDR1 MDHEN, CDR2 SYDVKM. The CDR3 sequence: CASSGGGLIRGYTF. DNA for the CDR3: TGTGCCAGCAGCGGGGGGGGACTTATTCGCGGCTACACCTTC.

The CDR3 loop is CAARQGTNEKLFF. In DNA form, the CDR3 reads TGTGCCGCCCGACAGGGAACTAATGAAAAACTGTTTTTT. J is TRBJ1-4 and V is TRBV19; 7 bases fit TRBD1. Germline V gene lookup returns CDR1 LNHDA and CDR2 SQIVND (reference sequence). Germline trimming cut 11 bases from V and 1 base from J; bases unmatched to any gene: 4. This CDR3 is 13 amino acids long.